This T cell receptor beta chain was recorded in a study of blood T cells in healthy people across ages. A sample-barcoded 5' primer and a J-beta primer mix were used in a second PCR of roughly 7 to 11 cycles. Using its own MiXCR run on the 5' RACE reads, TCRdb lists one record per CDR3 protein. The table shows about 930,000 distinct CDR3 sequences, with almost 30% occurring only once. The CDR3 sequence is 15 residues long. The J segment lost 0 bases and the V segment lost 1 base, leaving 2 bases of the junction unmatched. Germline CDR1 reads MGHDK; CDR2 reads SYGVNS. This sample also belongs to another study, concerning T cells of mothers and their children.

Material: blood. The chain combines TRBV25-1 with TRBJ2-7; 8 bases fit TRBD1. This receptor was obtained from a woman between 40 and 55 years old in good health. CDR3 sequence reads: CASSESGGISYEQYF. CDR3 bases: TGTGCCAGCAGTGAATCAGGGGGCATCTCCTACGAGCAGTACTTC.